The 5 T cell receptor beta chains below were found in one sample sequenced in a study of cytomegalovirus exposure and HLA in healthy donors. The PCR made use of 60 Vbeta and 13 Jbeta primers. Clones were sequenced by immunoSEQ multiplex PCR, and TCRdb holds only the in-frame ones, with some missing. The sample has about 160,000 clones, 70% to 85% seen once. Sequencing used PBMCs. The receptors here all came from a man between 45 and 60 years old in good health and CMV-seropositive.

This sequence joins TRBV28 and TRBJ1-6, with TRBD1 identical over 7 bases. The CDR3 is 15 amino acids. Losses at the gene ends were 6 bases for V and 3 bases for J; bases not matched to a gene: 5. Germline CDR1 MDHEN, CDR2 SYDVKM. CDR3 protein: CASRTGTVYNSPLHF. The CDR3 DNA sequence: TGTGCCAGCAGAACCGGGACAGTCTATAATTCACCCCTCCACTTT.

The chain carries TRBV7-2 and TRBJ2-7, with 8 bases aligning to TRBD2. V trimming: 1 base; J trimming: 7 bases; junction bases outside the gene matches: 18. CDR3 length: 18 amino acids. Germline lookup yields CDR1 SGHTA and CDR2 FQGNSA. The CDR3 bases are TGTGCCAGCAGCTTAGGTCAGCGGGGGTCAACCCACTTGGCTGAGCAGTACTTC. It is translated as CASSLGQRGSTHLAEQYF.

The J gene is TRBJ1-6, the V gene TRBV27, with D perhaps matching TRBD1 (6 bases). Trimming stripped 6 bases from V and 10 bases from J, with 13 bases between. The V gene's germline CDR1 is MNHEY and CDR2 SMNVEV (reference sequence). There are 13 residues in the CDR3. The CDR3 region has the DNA TGTGCCAGCAGGCCACAGGGTACCTCACCCCTCCACTTT. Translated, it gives CASRPQGTSPLHF.

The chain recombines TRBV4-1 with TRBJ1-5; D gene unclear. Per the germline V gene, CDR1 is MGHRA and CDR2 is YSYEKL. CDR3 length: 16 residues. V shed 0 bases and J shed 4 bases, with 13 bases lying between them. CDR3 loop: CASSQDWSVRNQPQHF. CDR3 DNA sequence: TGCGCCAGCAGCCAAGATTGGTCAGTGAGGAATCAGCCCCAGCATTTT.

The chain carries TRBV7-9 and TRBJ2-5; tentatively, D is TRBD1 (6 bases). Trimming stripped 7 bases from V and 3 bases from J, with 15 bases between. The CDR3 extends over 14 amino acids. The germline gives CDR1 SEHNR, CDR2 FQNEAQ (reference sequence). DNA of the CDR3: TGTGCCAGCAAACCTTCCGGGGACAAAGAGACCCAGTACTTC. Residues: CASKPSGDKETQYF.